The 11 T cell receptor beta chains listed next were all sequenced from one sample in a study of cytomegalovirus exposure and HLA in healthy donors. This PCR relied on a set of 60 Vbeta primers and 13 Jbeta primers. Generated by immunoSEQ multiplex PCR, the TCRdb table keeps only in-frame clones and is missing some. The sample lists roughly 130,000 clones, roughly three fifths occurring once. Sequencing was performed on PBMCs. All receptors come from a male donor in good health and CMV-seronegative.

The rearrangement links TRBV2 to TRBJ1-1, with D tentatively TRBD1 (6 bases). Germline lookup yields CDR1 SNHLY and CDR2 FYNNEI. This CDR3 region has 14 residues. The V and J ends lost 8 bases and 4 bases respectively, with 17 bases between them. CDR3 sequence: CASEKGQGPTEAFF. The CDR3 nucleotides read TGTGCCAGCGAAAAGGGGCAGGGGCCCACTGAAGCTTTCTTT.

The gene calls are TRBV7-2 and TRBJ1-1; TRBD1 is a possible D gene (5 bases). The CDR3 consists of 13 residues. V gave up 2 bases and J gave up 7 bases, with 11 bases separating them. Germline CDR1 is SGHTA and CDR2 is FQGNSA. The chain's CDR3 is CASSLRTPREAFF. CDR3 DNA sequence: TGTGCCAGCAGCTTAAGGACACCGCGTGAAGCTTTCTTT.

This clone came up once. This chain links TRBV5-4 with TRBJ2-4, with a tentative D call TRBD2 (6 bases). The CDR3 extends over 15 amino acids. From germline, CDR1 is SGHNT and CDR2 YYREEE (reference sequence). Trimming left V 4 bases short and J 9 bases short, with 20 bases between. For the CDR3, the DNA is TGTGCCAGCAGCCGGAGGGACGGGGATGCGGGCATTCAGTACTTC. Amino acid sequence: CASSRRDGDAGIQYF.

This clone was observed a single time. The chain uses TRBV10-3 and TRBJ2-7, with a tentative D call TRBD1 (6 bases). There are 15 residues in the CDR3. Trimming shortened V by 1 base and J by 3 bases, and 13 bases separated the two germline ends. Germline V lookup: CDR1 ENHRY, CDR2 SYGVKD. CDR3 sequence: CAISELKGEGYEQYF. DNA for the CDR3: TGTGCCATCAGTGAGTTAAAGGGGGAAGGCTACGAGCAGTACTTC.

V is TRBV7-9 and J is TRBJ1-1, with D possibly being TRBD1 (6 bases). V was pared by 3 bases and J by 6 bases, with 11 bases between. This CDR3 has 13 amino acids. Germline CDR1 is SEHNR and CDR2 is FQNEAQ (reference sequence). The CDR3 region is CASSFMTGPEAFF. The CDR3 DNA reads TGTGCCAGCAGCTTTATGACAGGTCCTGAAGCTTTCTTT.

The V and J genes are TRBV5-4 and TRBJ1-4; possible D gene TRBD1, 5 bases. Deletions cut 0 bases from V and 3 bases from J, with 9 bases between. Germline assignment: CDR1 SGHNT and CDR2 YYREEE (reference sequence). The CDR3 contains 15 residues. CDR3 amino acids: CASSLGGEANEKLFF. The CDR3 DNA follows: TGTGCCAGCAGCTTGGGGGGGGAGGCTAATGAAAAACTGTTTTTT.

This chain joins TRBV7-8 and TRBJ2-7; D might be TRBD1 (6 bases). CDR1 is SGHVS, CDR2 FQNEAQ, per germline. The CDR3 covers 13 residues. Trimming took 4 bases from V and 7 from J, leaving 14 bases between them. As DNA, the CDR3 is TGTGCCAGCAGCTCCGCAGGGGTGGGTGAGCAGTACTTC. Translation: CASSSAGVGEQYF. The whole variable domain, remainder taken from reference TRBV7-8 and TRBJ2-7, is GAGVSQSPRYKVAKRGQDVALRCDPISGHVSLFWYQQALGQGPEFLTYFQNEAQLDKSGLPSDRFFAERPEGSVSTLKIQRTQQEDSAVYLCASSSAGVGEQYFGPGTRLTVT.

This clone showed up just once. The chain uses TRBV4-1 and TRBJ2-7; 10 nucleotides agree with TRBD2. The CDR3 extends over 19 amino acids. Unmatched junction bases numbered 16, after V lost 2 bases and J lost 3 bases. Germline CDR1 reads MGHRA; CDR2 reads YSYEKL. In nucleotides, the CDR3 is TGCGCCAGCAGCCAAAGGCTAGTAGCGGGGGGCGCCGTCGACTACGAGCAGTACTTC. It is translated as CASSQRLVAGGAVDYEQYF.

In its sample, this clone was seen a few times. CDR3 in amino acids: CATSRRSSYNSPLHF. CDR3 DNA: TGTGCCACCAGCAGACGGAGCTCCTATAATTCACCCCTCCACTTT. The genes are TRBV15 and TRBJ1-6, with D unresolved. V lost 2 bases, J lost 0 bases, and 5 bases lay in between. CDR3 length: 15 amino acids. Germline CDR1 LNHNV, CDR2 YYDKDF (reference sequence).

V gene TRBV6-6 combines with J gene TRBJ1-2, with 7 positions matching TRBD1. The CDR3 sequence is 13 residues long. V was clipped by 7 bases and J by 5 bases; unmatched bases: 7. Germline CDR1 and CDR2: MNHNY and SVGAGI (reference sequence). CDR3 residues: CASTEDRPYGYTF. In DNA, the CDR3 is TGTGCCAGCACCGAGGACAGGCCGTATGGCTACACCTTC.

CDR3 sequence reads: CASNARGGPGNEQFF. The CDR3 region has the DNA TGTGCCAGCAACGCACGGGGGGGGCCAGGAAATGAGCAGTTCTTC. The chain recombines TRBV6-1 with TRBJ2-1, with 8 bases lining up with TRBD2. J lost 7 bases, V lost 7 bases, and 12 bases had no gene match. Per germline, CDR1 MNHNS and CDR2 SASEGT. The CDR3 has 15 residues.